The 30 T cell receptor beta chains reported below all come from one sample, sequenced in a study of OX40 agonist ivuxolimab in advanced cancers. The method was immunoSEQ multiplex PCR; TCRdb's version includes in-frame clones alone and lacks a portion of them. The sample lists roughly 41,000 clones; 82% were seen once. Sample: CD4+ or CD8+ T cells sorted from blood, taken in a trial of the OX40 agonist ivuxolimab. The receptors shown here come from an adult with an advanced solid tumor such as melanoma, head and neck, liver or kidney cancer.

In its sample, this clone was seen a few times. The J gene is TRBJ1-1, the V gene TRBV11-2; D is ambiguous. This CDR3 is built from 12 residues. In germline, CDR1 is SGHAT, CDR2 FQNNGV. V lost 0 bases and J lost 6, with 5 bases in between. The CDR3 nucleotides are TGTGCCAGCAGCTTAGAGATAGCTGAAGCTTTCTTT. It translates to CASSLEIAEAFF.

This chain connects TRBV5-6 to TRBJ2-5; TRBD2 is a possible D gene (6 bases). Germline V gene data show CDR1 as SGHDT and CDR2 as YYEEEE. This CDR3 region has 15 residues. V was trimmed by 2 bases and J by 5 bases, leaving 16 bases between them. CDR3 in DNA: TGTGCCAGCAGCTTCCGCGCGGGGAGATGGGAGACCCAGTACTTC. It yields the protein CASSFRAGRWETQYF.

A single count supports this clone. The V gene is TRBV6-5, the J gene TRBJ2-7; 9 bases align to TRBD1. Unmatched junction bases numbered 4, after V lost 7 bases and J lost 3 bases. CDR1 MNHEY and CDR2 SVGAGI come from the germline V gene. The CDR3 length is 13 residues. The CDR3 here is CASTRGQGYEQYF. The DNA for the CDR3 is TGTGCCAGCACCCGGGGACAGGGCTACGAGCAGTACTTC.

The table lists this clone with a count of one. The chain combines TRBV29-1 with TRBJ2-1; 9 bases line up with TRBD1. From germline, CDR1 is SQVTM and CDR2 ANQGSEA. The CDR3 covers 13 residues. V dropped 7 bases and J dropped 6; count of bases not matched to a gene: 7. The CDR3 DNA sequence: TGCAGCGGGAAGGGACAGGGCCCCAATGAGCAGTTCTTC. This gives the protein CSGKGQGPNEQFF.

The chain recombines TRBV27 with TRBJ1-1; 12 bases fit TRBD1. CDR3 size: 19 residues. Germline V gives CDR1 MNHEY, CDR2 SMNVEV (reference sequence). The trim removed 1 base at V and 2 bases at J, leaving 11 bases unmatched. CDR3: CASSLFSMGQGAFNTEAFF. CDR3 bases: TGTGCCAGCAGTTTATTTTCTATGGGACAGGGGGCTTTCAACACTGAAGCTTTCTTT.

This rearrangement joins TRBV12-5 to TRBJ2-1, with 7 bases lining up with TRBD1. Germline CDR1 is LGHNT and CDR2 is FRNRAP. The V segment lost 6 bases and the J segment 1 base; nucleotides outside the gene matches: 12. The CDR3 extends over 17 amino acids. The CDR3 is CASGRGTATFSYNEQFF. CDR3 nucleotide sequence: TGTGCTAGTGGCCGAGGGACAGCCACCTTTTCCTACAATGAGCAGTTCTTC.

The V gene is TRBV6-5, the J gene TRBJ1-5; 7 nucleotides line up with TRBD1. Trimming at V came to 7 bases and at J to 7 bases, leaving 10 bases not matched to a gene. Germline V gene lookup returns CDR1 MNHEY and CDR2 SVGAGI. The CDR3 runs to 14 residues. The CDR3 is CASNPGQARQPQHF. CDR3 sequence (DNA): TGTGCCAGCAACCCCGGACAGGCGAGGCAGCCCCAGCATTTT.

The V and J genes are TRBV28 and TRBJ2-7, with 9 bases fitting TRBD1. CDR1 and CDR2 from the germline V gene are MDHEN and SYDVKM. The CDR3 is made up of 15 amino acids. V shed 5 bases, J shed 3 bases, and the junction held 8 bases outside the gene matches. CDR3 loop: CASSTGGQSFYEQYF. CDR3 in DNA: TGTGCCAGCAGTACAGGGGGCCAATCTTTCTACGAGCAGTACTTC.

The chain joins TRBV19 to TRBJ2-3, with 7 bases aligning to TRBD1. From germline, CDR1 is LNHDA and CDR2 SQIVND (reference sequence). With V trimmed by 5 bases and J by 3 bases, 5 bases remained unmatched. The CDR3 has 14 residues. The CDR3 coding sequence is TGTGCCAGTAGTCAGGGGGTGAGAACAGATACGCAGTATTTT. It translates to CASSQGVRTDTQYF. Together with reference TRBV19 and TRBJ2-3, the CDR3 gives the full variable domain: DGGITQSPKYLFRKEGQNVTLSCEQNLNHDAMYWYRQDPGQGLRLIYYSQIVNDFQKGDIAEGYSVSREKKESFPLTVTSAQKNPTAFYLCASSQGVRTDTQYFGPGTRLTVL.

The chain joins TRBV19 to TRBJ2-7; 7 positions agree with TRBD1. CDR3 size: 14 residues. Trimming at V came to 5 bases and at J to 3 bases, leaving 7 bases not matched to a gene. CDR1 is LNHDA and CDR2 is SQIVND in the germline V gene (reference sequence). In DNA form, the CDR3 reads TGTGCCAGTAGTCCGACAGGGACACACTACGAGCAGTACTTC. It translates to CASSPTGTHYEQYF.

The gene calls are TRBV6-4 and TRBJ1-1; TRBD1 matches 8 bases. CDR3 length: 16 amino acids. With 6 bases clipped from V and 4 bases from J, the junction kept 13 bases outside the gene matches. Germline V gene lookup returns CDR1 MRHNA and CDR2 SNTAGT. CDR3 in DNA: TGTGCCAGCAGACCAGTTTCAGGGGGCGCGAGCACTGAAGCTTTCTTT. This gives the protein CASRPVSGGASTEAFF.

The V call is TRBV5-5, the J call TRBJ2-2; D gene uncertain. The V end was cut by 0 bases, the J end by 1 base, with 1 base between. There are 13 residues in the CDR3. Germline CDR1 reads SGHKS; CDR2 reads YYEKEE (reference sequence). The chain's CDR3 is CASSLGNTGELFF. The CDR3 nucleotides read TGTGCCAGCAGCTTGGGGAACACCGGGGAGCTGTTTTTT.

The V gene is TRBV30, the J gene TRBJ2-4, with D tentatively TRBD1 (6 bases). The V end was cut by 1 base, the J end by 10 bases, with 17 bases between. The CDR3 extends over 14 amino acids. Germline CDR1 is GTSNPN and CDR2 is SVGIG (reference sequence). The CDR3 is CAWSGGGKGGIQYF. For the CDR3, the DNA is TGTGCCTGGAGTGGAGGGGGAAAAGGGGGTATTCAGTACTTC.

J is TRBJ1-4 and V is TRBV30, with 9 bases fitting TRBD1. V lost 3 bases, J lost 10 bases, and 15 bases stayed unmatched. This CDR3 has 16 residues. CDR1 and CDR2 from the germline V gene are GTSNPN and SVGIG (reference sequence). The CDR3 region is CAWSGTGLGVGGKLFF. In nucleotides, the CDR3 is TGTGCCTGGAGCGGGACAGGGTTAGGGGTCGGAGGAAAACTGTTTTTT. Full variable domain (outside the CDR3, taken from reference TRBV30 and TRBJ1-4): SQTIHQWPATLVQPVGSPLSLECTVEGTSNPNLYWYRQAAGRGLQLLFYSVGIGQISSEVPQNLSASRPQDRQFILSSKKLLLSDSGFYLCAWSGTGLGVGGKLFFGSGTQLSVL.

V is TRBV5-1 and J is TRBJ2-5; D possibly corresponds to TRBD2 (5 bases). The V and J ends lost 4 bases and 2 bases respectively, with 15 bases between them. The CDR3 is 15 amino acids. Germline V gives CDR1 SGHRS, CDR2 YFSETQ. The CDR3 spells CASSPGGSSQETQYF. The CDR3, as DNA: TGCGCCAGCAGCCCCGGTGGGAGCTCTCAAGAGACCCAGTACTTC.

The chain carries TRBV9 and TRBJ2-2; tentative D call: TRBD2 (5 bases). The CDR3 sequence is 12 residues long. V was clipped by 7 bases and J by 8 bases, with 12 bases between them. Per germline, CDR1 SGDLS and CDR2 YYNGEE. The CDR3 bases are TGTGCCAGCGCGAGGGTGCGGGGGGAGCTGTTTTTT. Amino acids: CASARVRGELFF.

The chain joins TRBV30 to TRBJ2-1; 8 nucleotides line up with TRBD2. With V trimmed by 5 bases and J by 3 bases, 9 bases remained unmatched. The CDR3 consists of 15 residues. The germline V gene encodes CDR1 GTSNPN and CDR2 SVGIG (reference sequence). In DNA form, the CDR3 reads TGTGCCTGGGGCCCCCCGGGACTAGTCTACAATGAGCAGTTCTTC. Amino acid sequence: CAWGPPGLVYNEQFF.

The rearrangement links TRBV5-1 to TRBJ2-3, with 8 bases fitting TRBD2. The CDR3 length is 14 residues. After removal of 7 bases from V and 6 bases from J, the junction contained 10 bases not matched to a gene. Germline CDR1 is SGHRS and CDR2 is YFSETQ. The CDR3 loop reads CASGLTSVGDTQYF. CDR3 nucleotide sequence: TGCGCCAGCGGACTGACTAGCGTAGGGGATACGCAGTATTTT. Full variable domain (rest looked up from reference TRBV5-1 and TRBJ2-3): KAGVTQTPRYLIKTRGQQVTLSCSPISGHRSVSWYQQTPGQGLQFLFEYFSETQRNKGNFPGRFSGRQFSNSRSEMNVSTLELGDSALYLCASGLTSVGDTQYFGPGTRLTVL.

The chain carries TRBV11-3 and TRBJ2-3; TRBD1 is a possible D gene (6 bases). The germline V gene encodes CDR1 SGHNT and CDR2 YENEEA. The CDR3 covers 13 residues. Trimming removed 6 bases at V and 2 bases at J, with 9 bases between. The CDR3: CASRRDTTDTQYF. The CDR3 coding sequence is TGTGCCAGCAGACGGGACACCACAGATACGCAGTATTTT.

This chain uses TRBV6-1 with TRBJ1-3; tentative D call: TRBD1 (5 bases). The CDR3 sequence is 15 residues long. Trimming left V 1 base short and J 11 bases short, with 18 bases between. The germline CDR1 and CDR2 sequences are MNHNS and SASEGT. The CDR3 DNA reads TGTGCCAGCAGTGAAGTAGTCAGGGTCGGGTCGGCCATATATTTT. It codes for CASSEVVRVGSAIYF.

The J gene is TRBJ2-5, the V gene TRBV19; D unclear. The DNA end is a closer match to TRBJ2-7, so the J assignment may be wrong. Germline V CDR1 and CDR2: LNHDA, SQIVND (reference sequence). The CDR3 covers 14 residues. The CDR3 here is CASSKYFGSYEQYF. CDR3 nucleotide sequence: TGTGCCAGTAGTAAGTACTTCGGTTCCTACGAGCAGTACTTC.

In DNA, the CDR3 is TGTGCTAGTGGTCGAACAGACCCTATACCCTACGAGCAGTACTTC. It codes for CASGRTDPIPYEQYF. The chain uses TRBV12-5 and TRBJ2-7; D is unresolved. The CDR3 is 15 residues long. V was trimmed by 5 bases and J by 2 bases, leaving 16 bases between them. The germline gives CDR1 LGHNT, CDR2 FRNRAP.

The rearrangement joins TRBV2 to TRBJ1-3; 8 bases match TRBD1. CDR3 length: 15 residues. Germline V gene data show CDR1 as SNHLY and CDR2 as FYNNEI. V was clipped by 5 bases and J by 7 bases; unmatched bases: 10. CDR3 coding DNA: TGTGCCAGCAGTTCCGGGACAGGTGTACCTAACACCATATATTTT. It specifies CASSSGTGVPNTIYF.

The J gene is TRBJ2-1, the V gene TRBV6-1; 9 bases align to TRBD1. This CDR3 contains 14 residues. Looked up from germline, CDR1 is MNHNS and CDR2 is SASEGT. J was trimmed by 7 bases and V by 4 bases; bases with no gene match: 5. In nucleotides, the CDR3 is TGTGCCAGCAGTGCTAGGGACAGGGCTAATGAGCAGTTCTTC. Translated: CASSARDRANEQFF.

The chain employs TRBV10-1 and TRBJ1-2; D is perhaps TRBD1 (5 bases). Germline CDR1 is WNHNN and CDR2 is SYGVQD (reference sequence). V gave up 4 bases and J gave up 6 bases, with 21 bases separating them. The CDR3 is made up of 16 amino acids. Here the CDR3 reads CASSGLGRGGSHGYTF. The CDR3, as DNA: TGCGCCAGCAGTGGATTAGGAAGGGGAGGGAGCCATGGCTACACCTTC.

V usage is TRBV6-1 and J usage is TRBJ1-5, with D unresolved. The CDR3 contains 13 residues. Trimming cost V 3 bases and J 4 bases, with 7 bases left between them. CDR1 MNHNS and CDR2 SASEGT come from the germline V gene. CDR3 region: CASSETRNQPQHF. CDR3 DNA sequence: TGTGCCAGCAGTGAGACGAGAAATCAGCCCCAGCATTTT.

The chain is built from TRBV13 and TRBJ2-4; D gene unclear. The germline gives CDR1 PRHDT, CDR2 FYEKMQ (reference sequence). The CDR3 is made up of 16 amino acids. V was pared by 4 bases and J by 2 bases, with 15 bases between. The CDR3 here is CASSSDVGNTKNIQYF. DNA of the CDR3: TGTGCCAGCAGCTCGGACGTAGGCAATACCAAAAACATTCAGTACTTC.

J is TRBJ1-5 and V is TRBV7-9, with no clear D. V was shortened by 4 bases and J by 3 bases, with 7 bases between the two germline ends. The germline V gene encodes CDR1 SEHNR and CDR2 FQNEAQ (reference sequence). The length of the CDR3 is 13 residues. The CDR3 spells CASSWETNQPQHF. DNA of the CDR3: TGTGCCAGCAGCTGGGAAACCAATCAGCCCCAGCATTTT.

This clone is medium-sized. The chain uses TRBV6-5 and TRBJ1-6; D is perhaps TRBD1 (5 bases). There are 12 residues in the CDR3. Germline lookup yields CDR1 MNHEY and CDR2 SVGAGI. Deletions cut 5 bases from V and 9 bases from J, with 8 bases between. CDR3 loop: CASSKTGSPLHF. CDR3 DNA: TGTGCCAGCAGTAAAACAGGTTCACCCCTCCACTTT.

This chain joins TRBV2 and TRBJ1-2, with unresolved D. The V and J ends lost 7 bases and 0 bases respectively, with 9 bases between them. Looked up from germline, CDR1 is SNHLY and CDR2 is FYNNEI. This CDR3 has 13 residues. The CDR3 is CASMARTNYGYTF. The CDR3 DNA reads as TGTGCCAGCATGGCAAGAACTAACTATGGCTACACCTTC.